What follows are 27 T cell receptor beta chains derived from one specimen sequenced in a study of molecular identifiers for immune sequencing clone quantification. TCRdb itself ran the PCR reads through MiXCR, one entry per CDR3 protein. The sample carries 250,000 to 350,000 distinct CDR3 sequences, about a fifth recorded once. The material sequenced was naive CD8+ T cells from blood, with Jurkat cell RNA spiked in. The subset: FACS-sorted CD8+CD4-CCR7+CD45RA+ naive T cells. The receptors derive from a human donor in good health. Some libraries in this study had Jurkat cell RNA spiked in.

J is TRBJ2-3 and V is TRBV13; possibly TRBD1 or TRBD2 for D (6 bases each). There are 18 residues in the CDR3. V lost 1 base, J lost 2 bases, and 19 bases lay in between. Germline CDR1 is PRHDT and CDR2 is FYEKMQ (reference sequence). The CDR3 protein is CASSLVGGLGANTDTQYF. CDR3 DNA: TGTGCCAGCAGCTTAGTTGGGGGACTGGGGGCGAACACAGATACGCAGTATTTT. Drawing the rest from reference TRBV13 and TRBJ2-3, the complete variable domain is AAGVIQSPRHLIKEKRETATLKCYPIPRHDTVYWYQQGPGQDPQFLISFYEKMQSDKGSIPDRFSAQQFSDYHSELNMSSLELGDSALYFCASSLVGGLGANTDTQYFGPGTRLTVL.

This clonotype was found many times. The V call is TRBV4-3, the J call TRBJ2-3; no reliable D call. Trimming cost V 0 bases and J 5 bases, with 6 bases left between them. Per germline, CDR1 LGHNA and CDR2 YSLEER. The CDR3 extends over 13 amino acids. CDR3 in amino acids: CASSQESVDTQYF. CDR3 coding DNA: TGCGCCAGCAGCCAAGAATCTGTAGATACGCAGTATTTT.

This clonotype appeared many times. The chain carries TRBV12-3 or TRBV12-4 and TRBJ1-1; TRBD1 might be the D (5 bases). This CDR3 has 14 amino acids. The ends were cut back, 1 base at V and 6 bases at J, with 12 bases in the middle. The CDR3 DNA sequence: TGTGCCAGCAGTTTAGAAGGTTGGGGCGCTGAAGCTTTCTTT. It yields the protein CASSLEGWGAEAFF.

This clonotype was picked up many times. The gene calls are TRBV29-1 and TRBJ1-1; tentatively, D is TRBD1 (6 bases). CDR1 and CDR2 from the germline V gene are SQVTM and ANQGSEA. This CDR3 has 13 amino acids. V was pared by 6 bases and J by 4 bases, with 15 bases between. CDR3 protein: CSVRYRDRTEAFF. The CDR3 nucleotides read TGCAGCGTCAGATACAGGGATCGCACTGAAGCTTTCTTT. Looking up the rest from reference TRBV29-1 and TRBJ1-1 gives the full variable domain: SAVISQKPSRDICQRGTSLTIQCQVDSQVTMMFWYRQQPGQSLTLIATANQGSEATYESGFVIDKFPISRPNLTFSTLTVSNMSPEDSSIYLCSVRYRDRTEAFFGQGTRLTVV.

At least ten counts were recorded for this clonotype. V gene TRBV27 combines with J gene TRBJ2-5; 8 nucleotides line up with TRBD1. V was pared by 5 bases and J by 2 bases, with 7 bases of the junction left unmatched. The CDR3 spans 15 residues. Germline CDR1 reads MNHEY; CDR2 reads SMNVEV (reference sequence). CDR3: CASSISYRGQETQYF. The CDR3, as DNA: TGTGCCAGCAGTATCTCCTACAGGGGGCAAGAGACCCAGTACTTC.

This clonotype came up many times. The chain has TRBV29-1 and TRBJ2-2; 9 bases agree with TRBD1. The CDR3 is 15 residues long. With V trimmed by 6 bases and J by 3 bases, 8 bases remained unmatched. Germline values: CDR1 SQVTM, CDR2 ANQGSEA. The CDR3 coding sequence is TGCAGCGTCTTGGGGTGGACAGGGGACACCGGGGAGCTGTTTTTT. It specifies CSVLGWTGDTGELFF.

The chain has TRBV27 and TRBJ2-5; no definite D call. This CDR3 region has 13 residues. CDR1 is MNHEY, CDR2 SMNVEV, per germline (reference sequence). V lost 5 bases and J 1 base, leaving 8 bases between the germline ends. The CDR3, as DNA: TGTGCCAGCAGTGGTCCCCCCCAAGAGACCCAGTACTTC. It translates to CASSGPPQETQYF.

This clonotype has just a few counts. The gene calls are TRBV2 and TRBJ2-3; D perhaps matches TRBD2 (5 bases). This CDR3 region has 15 residues. Germline V gene lookup returns CDR1 SNHLY and CDR2 FYNNEI. Trimming stripped 7 bases from V and 1 base from J, with 15 bases between. CDR3 in amino acids: CASIKGSYGTDTQYF. CDR3 nucleotide sequence: TGTGCCAGCATTAAAGGGAGTTATGGCACAGATACGCAGTATTTT.

This clonotype occurred many times. The genes are TRBV5-1 and TRBJ2-3; D call uncertain. CDR1 and CDR2 from the germline V gene are SGHRS and YFSETQ. The CDR3 length is 16 residues. The germline V and J ends were trimmed by 0 bases and 0 bases, with 11 bases remaining between them. CDR3 nucleotide sequence: TGCGCCAGCAGCTTGGAACTCCACACTAGCACAGATACGCAGTATTTT. The encoded protein is CASSLELHTSTDTQYF.

This clonotype occurred many times. The CDR3 protein is CSARDKAVWAKNIQYF. CDR3 sequence (DNA): TGCAGTGCTAGAGATAAGGCAGTTTGGGCCAAAAACATTCAGTACTTC. V usage is TRBV20-1 and J usage is TRBJ2-4, with D uncertain. Trimming removed 0 bases from V and 1 base from J, with 13 bases in between. CDR3 length: 16 residues. CDR1 and CDR2 (germline): DFQATT, SNEGSKA (reference sequence).

This clonotype was seen just once. This chain links TRBV6-2 or TRBV6-3 with TRBJ2-3, with 8 bases matching TRBD2. The germline V gene has CDR1 MNHEY and CDR2 SVGEGT. This CDR3 comprises 18 residues. The trim removed 0 bases at V and 2 bases at J, leaving 10 bases unmatched. CDR3 sequence: CASSYSLTSDHNTDTQYF. In DNA form, the CDR3 reads TGTGCCAGCAGTTACTCGCTGACTAGCGACCATAACACAGATACGCAGTATTTT.

This clonotype showed up many times. The chain couples TRBV5-6 to TRBJ2-2; D is unclear. Trimming took off 2 bases at V and 5 bases at J, with 7 bases between the two ends. The CDR3 extends over 13 amino acids. CDR1 and CDR2 from the germline V gene are SGHDT and YYEEEE. The CDR3: CASSFVETGELFF. The CDR3 coding sequence is TGTGCCAGCAGCTTTGTGGAGACCGGGGAGCTGTTTTTT.

This clonotype was recorded many times. The chain is built from TRBV12-3 or TRBV12-4 and TRBJ2-7, with D hard to call. Trimming took 5 bases from V and 3 from J, leaving 11 bases between them. The length of the CDR3 is 13 residues. CDR3 in amino acids: CASSPPTVYEQYF. The DNA for the CDR3 is TGTGCCAGCAGTCCACCCACAGTCTACGAGCAGTACTTC.

Note on this clonotype: This may arise from a read error, as a much more abundant clone is one base away. The J gene is TRBJ2-7, the V gene TRBV13; D call uncertain. Per the germline V gene, CDR1 is PRHDT and CDR2 is FYEKMQ (reference sequence). V lost 5 bases and J lost 2, with 13 bases in between. The CDR3 is made up of 14 amino acids. CDR3 coding DNA: TGTGCCAGCAGCGTGCGGACCCATACCTACGAGCAGTACTTC. Translated: CASSVRTHTYEQYF.

On this clonotype: Given a much more abundant clone one base away, this may be a read error. This sequence joins TRBV7-6 and TRBJ2-3; 7 bases fit TRBD1. The CDR3 runs to 17 residues. Germline loops: CDR1 SGHVS, CDR2 FNYEAQ. The CDR3 nucleotides read TGTGCCAGCAGCTTACAAGGGACAGACCCCATCACAGATGCGCAGTATTTT. Translated: CASSLQGTDPITDAQYF.

The rearrangement uses TRBV21-1 and TRBJ1-5. TRBV21-1 is a listed pseudogene. The CDR3 contains 15 residues. CDR3 in amino acids: CASSGTDYSNQPQHF. Here the CDR3 DNA reads TGTGCCAGCAGCGGAACGGATTATAGCAATCAGCCCCAGCATTTT.

This clonotype was detected only a few times. The CDR3 bases are TGTGCCAGCAGGGGCTCGGGAGGAGAGACCCAGTACTTC. Translated: CASRGSGGETQYF. This chain uses TRBV27 with TRBJ2-5; the match to TRBD2 covers 7 bases. The germline CDR1 and CDR2 sequences are MNHEY and SMNVEV (reference sequence). J lost 4 bases, V lost 6 bases, and 5 bases had no gene match. The CDR3 is made up of 13 amino acids.

This chain connects TRBV20-1 to TRBJ2-3; D is uncertain. The CDR3 has 13 residues. Trimming took 6 bases from V and 2 from J, leaving 12 bases between them. CDR1 and CDR2 from the germline V gene are DFQATT and SNEGSKA (reference sequence). Written as DNA, the CDR3 is TGCAGTGCCACCGACGAAACCACAGATACGCAGTATTTT. Protein sequence: CSATDETTDTQYF.

As regards this clonotype: At one end the junction does not follow the germline gene, possibly because of a read error. The chain uses TRBV19 and TRBJ1-2; a possible D gene is TRBD1 (6 bases). Germline V gene sequence: CDR1 LNHDA, CDR2 SQIVND (reference sequence). CDR3 length: 12 amino acids. CDR3 DNA: TGTGCCAGTACCCTCCCGGGGGCAGGGGCGGCCTTC. Protein sequence: CASTLPGAGAAF.

This clonotype was observed many times. The CDR3 loop reads CASSYVPGVKYEQYF. The CDR3 coding sequence is TGTGCCAGCAGTTACGTCCCAGGGGTAAAGTACGAGCAGTACTTC. The chain carries TRBV6-2 or TRBV6-3 and TRBJ2-7, with D tentatively TRBD1 (6 bases). The CDR3 is 15 residues long. The V and J ends lost 2 bases and 4 bases respectively, with 15 bases between them. Germline CDR1 MNHEY, CDR2 SVGEGT.

This clonotype was observed a handful of times. The chain combines TRBV25-1 with TRBJ1-5; 9 nucleotides agree with TRBD1. V gave up 4 bases and J gave up 3 bases; unmatched junction bases: 13. Germline CDR1 reads MGHDK; CDR2 reads SYGVNS. This CDR3 region has 18 residues. The CDR3 nucleotides read TGTGCCAGCAGTGGTCGACAGGGGGGCATGCAGGTCAATCAGCCCCAGCATTTT. It yields the protein CASSGRQGGMQVNQPQHF.

There are many counts of this clonotype. The chain joins TRBV28 to TRBJ2-5; D remains ambiguous. Germline CDR1 and CDR2: MDHEN and SYDVKM. The V end lost 2 bases, the J end lost 0 bases, and 7 bases lay between the germline ends. There are 14 residues in the CDR3. CDR3 residues: CASSLVQYQETQYF. DNA of the CDR3: TGTGCCAGCAGTTTAGTACAGTACCAAGAGACCCAGTACTTC.

This clonotype was seen many times. The chain carries TRBV19 and TRBJ1-1; maybe TRBD1 (5 bases). Germline V gene data show CDR1 as LNHDA and CDR2 as SQIVND (reference sequence). V lost 3 bases and J lost 4, with 15 bases in between. The length of the CDR3 is 15 residues. The CDR3 DNA reads as TGTGCCAGTAGTATGATGTACGACGGGGGCACTGAAGCTTTCTTT. This codes for CASSMMYDGGTEAFF.

The sample holds a few counts of this clonotype. V gene TRBV4-3 combines with J gene TRBJ1-2; 9 bases fit TRBD1. V lost 0 bases, J lost 2 bases, and 4 bases stayed unmatched. This CDR3 is built from 16 residues. Per the germline V gene, CDR1 is LGHNA and CDR2 is YSLEER. In DNA, the CDR3 is TGCGCCAGCAGCCAAGATCGAGACAGGGGGAACTATGGCTACACCTTC. Translation: CASSQDRDRGNYGYTF.

Concerning this clonotype: Possible read error: a much larger clone is one base away. Because it lacks the conserved phenylalanine or tryptophan at the end, this CDR3 is likely a read error. The chain employs TRBV7-9 and TRBJ2-3; D may be TRBD2 (6 bases). The CDR3 loop spans 17 amino acids. Trimming cost V 1 base and J 2 bases, with 16 bases left between them. Germline V CDR1 and CDR2: SEHNR, FQNEAQ (reference sequence). The CDR3 is CASSLEVAGTPTDTQYV. In DNA, the CDR3 is TGTGCCAGCAGCTTAGAAGTCGCGGGAACTCCCACAGATACGCAGTATGTT.

There are many counts of this clonotype. The chain employs TRBV29-1 and TRBJ2-5; the D call may be TRBD1 or TRBD2 (6 bases each). Germline-derived CDR1 and CDR2 are SQVTM and ANQGSEA. The V end was cut by 4 bases, the J end by 4 bases, with 10 bases between. The CDR3 spans 12 residues. CDR3 sequence: CSVGGATETQYF. The CDR3 region has the DNA TGCAGCGTTGGGGGGGCGACAGAGACCCAGTACTTC. Full variable domain (remainder filled in from reference TRBV29-1 and TRBJ2-5): SAVISQKPSRDICQRGTSLTIQCQVDSQVTMMFWYRQQPGQSLTLIATANQGSEATYESGFVIDKFPISRPNLTFSTLTVSNMSPEDSSIYLCSVGGATETQYFGPGTRLLVL.

A word on this clonotype: This may be a read error: a much more frequent sequence differs by one nucleotide. Likely a read error: the CDR3 ends without its conserved phenylalanine or tryptophan. J is TRBJ1-3 and V is TRBV12-3 or TRBV12-4, with unresolved D. This CDR3 has 17 amino acids. Trimming cost V 2 bases and J 0 bases, with 14 bases left between them. CDR3 sequence: CASSLSRAKLSGNTIYL. As DNA, the CDR3 is TGTGCCAGCAGTTTATCACGGGCAAAGCTCTCTGGAAACACCATATATCTT.